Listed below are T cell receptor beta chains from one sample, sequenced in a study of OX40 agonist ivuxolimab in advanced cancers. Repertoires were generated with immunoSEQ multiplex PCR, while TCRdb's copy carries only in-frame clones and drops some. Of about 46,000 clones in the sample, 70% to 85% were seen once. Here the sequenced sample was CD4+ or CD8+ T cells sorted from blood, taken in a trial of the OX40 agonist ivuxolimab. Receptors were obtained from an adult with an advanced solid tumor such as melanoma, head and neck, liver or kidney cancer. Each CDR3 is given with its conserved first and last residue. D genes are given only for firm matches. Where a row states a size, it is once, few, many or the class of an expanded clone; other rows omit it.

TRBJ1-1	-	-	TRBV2	TGTGCCAGCAGTGTGATGAACACTGAAGCTTTCTTT	CASSVMNTEAFF
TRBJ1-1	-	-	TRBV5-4	TGTGCCAGCAGCTTGATTGGGGAGGTGGCTTTCTTT	CASSLIGEVAFF
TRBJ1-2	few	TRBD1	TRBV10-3	TGTGCCATCAGCGGACAGGGAGAGGGCTATGGCTACACCTTC	CAISGQGEGYGYTF
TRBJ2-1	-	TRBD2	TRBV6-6	TGTGCCAGCAACCCGCTAGCGGCCTACAATGAGCAGTTCTTC	CASNPLAAYNEQFF
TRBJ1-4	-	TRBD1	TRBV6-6	TGTGCCAGCAGGGGACAGGGGACGACTGAAAAACTGTTTTTT	CASRGQGTTEKLFF
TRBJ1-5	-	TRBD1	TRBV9	TGTGCCAGCAGCTCCGGGACAGGGGTTCGTCAGCCCCAGCATTTT	CASSSGTGVRQPQHF
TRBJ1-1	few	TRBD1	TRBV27	TGTGCCAGCAGCTCGCGGGGGGACAGGGGGGTTTTCTTT	CASSSRGDRGVFF
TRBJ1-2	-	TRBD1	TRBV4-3	TGCGCCAGCAGCCACCGACAGGGGGAAGGCTACACCTTC	CASSHRQGEGYTF
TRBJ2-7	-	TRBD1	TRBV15	TGTGCCACCAGCAGAGACTACACAGGGGACGAGCAGTACTTC	CATSRDYTGDEQYF
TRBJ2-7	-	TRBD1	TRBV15	TGTGCCACCAGCAGAGAAGGGACAGGGGGCGACGAGCAGTACTTC	CATSREGTGGDEQYF
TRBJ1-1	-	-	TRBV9	TGTGCCAGCAGCGTAGGCCCAGGAGACACTGAAGCTTTCTTT	CASSVGPGDTEAFF
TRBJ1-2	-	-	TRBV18	TGTGCCAGCTCACCCGACCAAGGAGATGGCTACACCTTC	CASSPDQGDGYTF
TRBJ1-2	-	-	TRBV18	TGTGCCAGCTCACCAAGAAGATCAGATGATGGCTACACCTTC	CASSPRRSDDGYTF
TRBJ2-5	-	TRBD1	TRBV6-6	TGTGCCAGCACCCCAGGGGGCGGGAAAGAGACCCAGTACTTC	CASTPGGGKETQYF
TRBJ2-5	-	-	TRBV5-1	TGCGCCAGCAGCACCGACGGGACTCCTCGGCAGACCCAGTACTTC	CASSTDGTPRQTQYF
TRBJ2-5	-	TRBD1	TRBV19	TGTGCCAGCACTATTTCAGGGGGCCAAGAGACCCAGTACTTC	CASTISGGQETQYF
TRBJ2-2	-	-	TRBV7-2	TGTGCCAGCAGCTTAGTCGGGGCTCATCTCGGGGAGCTGTTTTTT	CASSLVGAHLGELFF